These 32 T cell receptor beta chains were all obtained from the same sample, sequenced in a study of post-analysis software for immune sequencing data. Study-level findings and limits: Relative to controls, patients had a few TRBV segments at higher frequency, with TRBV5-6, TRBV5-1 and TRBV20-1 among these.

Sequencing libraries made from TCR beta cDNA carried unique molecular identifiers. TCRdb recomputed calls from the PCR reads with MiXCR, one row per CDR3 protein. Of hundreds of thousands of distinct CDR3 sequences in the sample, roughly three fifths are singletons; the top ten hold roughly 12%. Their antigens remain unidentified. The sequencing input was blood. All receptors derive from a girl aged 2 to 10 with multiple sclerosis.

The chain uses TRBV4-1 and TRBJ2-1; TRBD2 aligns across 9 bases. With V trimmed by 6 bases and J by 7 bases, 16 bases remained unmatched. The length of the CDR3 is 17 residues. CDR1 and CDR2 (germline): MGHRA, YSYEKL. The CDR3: CASRAGLAAGDRNEQFF. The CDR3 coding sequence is TGCGCCAGCAGGGCGGGACTAGCTGCGGGAGATCGGAATGAGCAGTTCTTC.

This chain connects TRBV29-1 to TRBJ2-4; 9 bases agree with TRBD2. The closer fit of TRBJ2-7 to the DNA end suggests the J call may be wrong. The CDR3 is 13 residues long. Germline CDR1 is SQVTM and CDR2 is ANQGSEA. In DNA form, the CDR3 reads TGCAGCGCGGATAGCGGGAGCTCCTACGAGCAGTACTTC. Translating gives CSADSGSSYEQYF.

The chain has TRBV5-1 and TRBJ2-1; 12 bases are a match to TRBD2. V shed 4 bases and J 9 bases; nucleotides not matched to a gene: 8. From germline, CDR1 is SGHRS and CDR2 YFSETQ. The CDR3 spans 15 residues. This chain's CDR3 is CASSPGLAGLVEQFF. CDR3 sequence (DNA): TGCGCCAGCAGCCCCGGACTAGCGGGGTTGGTTGAGCAGTTCTTC.

The CDR3 is CSANPTARTSGSIGYNEQFF. The CDR3 DNA reads as TGCAGTGCAAATCCCACAGCCCGGACTAGCGGGAGTATAGGGTACAATGAGCAGTTCTTC. The rearrangement uses TRBV20-1 and TRBJ2-1; 13 nucleotides match TRBD2. V shed 6 bases, J shed 4 bases, and the junction held 21 bases outside the gene matches. The V gene's germline CDR1 is DFQATT and CDR2 SNEGSKA (reference sequence). This CDR3 contains 20 residues.

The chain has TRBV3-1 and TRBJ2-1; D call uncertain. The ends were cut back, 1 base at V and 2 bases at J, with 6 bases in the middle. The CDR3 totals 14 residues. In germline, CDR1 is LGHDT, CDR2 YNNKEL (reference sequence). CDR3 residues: CASSQALPYNEQFF. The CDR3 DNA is TGTGCCAGCAGCCAAGCTTTACCCTACAATGAGCAGTTCTTC.

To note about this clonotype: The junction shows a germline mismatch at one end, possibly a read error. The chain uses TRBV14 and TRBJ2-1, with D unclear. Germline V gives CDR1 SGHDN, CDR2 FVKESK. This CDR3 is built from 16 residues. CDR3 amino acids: CAGSVLGGLERNEQFF. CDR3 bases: TGTGCCGGCAGCGTACTCGGCGGCCTGGAGCGCAATGAGCAGTTCTTC. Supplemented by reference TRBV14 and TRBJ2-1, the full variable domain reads EAGVTQFPSHSVIEKGQTVTLRCDPISGHDNLYWYRRVMGKEIKFLLHFVKESKQDESGMPNNRFLAERTGGTYSTLKVQPAELEDSGVYFCAGSVLGGLERNEQFFGPGTRLTVL.

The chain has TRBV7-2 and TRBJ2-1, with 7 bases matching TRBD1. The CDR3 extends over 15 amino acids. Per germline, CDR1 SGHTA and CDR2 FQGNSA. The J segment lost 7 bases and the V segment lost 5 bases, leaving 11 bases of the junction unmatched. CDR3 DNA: TGTGCCAGCAGCCCCGACAGGGCCGTCGGGAATGAGCAGTTCTTC. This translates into CASSPDRAVGNEQFF.

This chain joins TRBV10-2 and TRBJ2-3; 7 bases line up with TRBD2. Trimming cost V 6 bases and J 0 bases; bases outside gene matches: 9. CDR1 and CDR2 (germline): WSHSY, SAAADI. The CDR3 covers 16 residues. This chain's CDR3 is CASRLLLASSTDTQYF. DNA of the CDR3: TGCGCCAGCAGGTTGCTACTAGCGAGCAGCACAGATACGCAGTATTTT.

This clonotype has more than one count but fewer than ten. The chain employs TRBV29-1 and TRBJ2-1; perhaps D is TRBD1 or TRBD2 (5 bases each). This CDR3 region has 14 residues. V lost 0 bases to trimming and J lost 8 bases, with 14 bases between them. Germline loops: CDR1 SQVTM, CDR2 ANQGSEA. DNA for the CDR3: TGCAGCGTTGAAGATCGGGGACGGCGCGATGAGCAGTTCTTC. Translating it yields CSVEDRGRRDEQFF.

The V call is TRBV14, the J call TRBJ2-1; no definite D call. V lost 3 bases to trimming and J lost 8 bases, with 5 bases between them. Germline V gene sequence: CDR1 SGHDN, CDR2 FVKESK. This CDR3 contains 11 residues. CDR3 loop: CASSHYYEQFF. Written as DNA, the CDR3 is TGTGCCAGCAGCCACTATTATGAGCAGTTCTTC.

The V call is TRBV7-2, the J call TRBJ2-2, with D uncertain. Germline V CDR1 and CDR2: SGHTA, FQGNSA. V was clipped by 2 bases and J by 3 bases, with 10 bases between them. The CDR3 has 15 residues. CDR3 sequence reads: CASSLNAPDTGELFF. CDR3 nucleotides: TGTGCCAGCAGCTTAAACGCCCCGGACACCGGGGAGCTGTTTTTT. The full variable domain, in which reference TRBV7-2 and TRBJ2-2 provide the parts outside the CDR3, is GAGVSQSPSNKVTEKGKDVELRCDPISGHTALYWYRQSLGQGLEFLIYFQGNSAPDKSGLPSDRFSAERTGGSVSTLTIQRTQQEDSAVYLCASSLNAPDTGELFFGEGSRLTVL.

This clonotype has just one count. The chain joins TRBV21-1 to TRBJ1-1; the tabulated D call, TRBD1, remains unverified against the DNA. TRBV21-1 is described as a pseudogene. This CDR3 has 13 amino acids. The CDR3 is CASSPRDRQEAFF. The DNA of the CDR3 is TGTGCCAGCAGCCCCCGGGACAGGCAAGAAGCTTTCTTT.

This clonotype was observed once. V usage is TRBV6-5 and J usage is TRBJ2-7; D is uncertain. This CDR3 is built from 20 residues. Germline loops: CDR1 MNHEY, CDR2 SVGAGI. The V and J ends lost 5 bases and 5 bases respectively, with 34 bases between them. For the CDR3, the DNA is TGTGCCAGCAGTACTTACTCTATTCTCTTTTTGATACCTTCAGCCGACGAGCAGTACTTC. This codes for CASSTYSILFLIPSADEQYF.

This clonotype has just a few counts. CDR3 in amino acids: CASSYYESGGFGKNIQYF. The CDR3 DNA reads TGTGCCAGCAGTTACTACGAATCAGGGGGCTTCGGCAAAAACATTCAGTACTTC. The chain recombines TRBV6-2 or TRBV6-3 with TRBJ2-4, with 8 bases matching TRBD1. V lost 1 base and J lost 3; bases outside the gene matches: 11. Germline assignment: CDR1 MNHEY and CDR2 SVGEGT. The CDR3 has 18 amino acids.

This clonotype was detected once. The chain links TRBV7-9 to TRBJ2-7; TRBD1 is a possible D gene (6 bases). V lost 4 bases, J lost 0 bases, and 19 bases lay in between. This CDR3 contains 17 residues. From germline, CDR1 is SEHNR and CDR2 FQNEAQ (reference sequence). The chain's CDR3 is CASSSDDRQDGSYEQYF. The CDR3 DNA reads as TGTGCCAGCAGCTCCGACGACAGACAGGATGGCTCCTACGAGCAGTACTTC.

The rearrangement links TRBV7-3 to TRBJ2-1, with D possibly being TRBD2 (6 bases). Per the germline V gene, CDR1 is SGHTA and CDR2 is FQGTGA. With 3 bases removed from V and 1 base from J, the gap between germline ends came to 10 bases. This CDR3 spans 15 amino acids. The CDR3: CASSFILASYNEQFF. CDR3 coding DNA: TGTGCCAGCAGCTTCATACTAGCTTCCTACAATGAGCAGTTCTTC.

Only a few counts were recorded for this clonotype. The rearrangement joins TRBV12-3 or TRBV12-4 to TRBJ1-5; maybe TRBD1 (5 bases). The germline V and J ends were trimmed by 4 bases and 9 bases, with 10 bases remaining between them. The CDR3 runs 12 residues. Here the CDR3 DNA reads TGTGCCAGCAGTTCCCCGAGGGGGCCCCAGCATTTT. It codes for CASSSPRGPQHF.

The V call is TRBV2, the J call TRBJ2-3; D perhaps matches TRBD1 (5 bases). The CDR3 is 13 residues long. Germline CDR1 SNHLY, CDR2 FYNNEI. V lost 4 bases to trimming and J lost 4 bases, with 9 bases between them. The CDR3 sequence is CASSGPRADTQYF. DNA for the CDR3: TGTGCCAGCAGTGGGCCCAGGGCAGATACGCAGTATTTT.

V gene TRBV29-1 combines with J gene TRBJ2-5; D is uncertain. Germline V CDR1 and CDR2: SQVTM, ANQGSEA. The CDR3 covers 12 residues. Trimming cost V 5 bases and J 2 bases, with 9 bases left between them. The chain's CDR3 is CSVRNSQETQYF. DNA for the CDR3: TGCAGCGTTAGGAACAGTCAAGAGACCCAGTACTTC.

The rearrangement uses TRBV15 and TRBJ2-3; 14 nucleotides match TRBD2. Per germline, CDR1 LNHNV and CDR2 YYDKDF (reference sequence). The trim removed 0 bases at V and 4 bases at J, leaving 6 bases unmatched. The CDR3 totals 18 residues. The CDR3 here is CATSRDWGLAGVADTQYF. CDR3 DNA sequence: TGTGCCACCAGCAGAGATTGGGGACTAGCGGGGGTGGCAGATACGCAGTATTTT.

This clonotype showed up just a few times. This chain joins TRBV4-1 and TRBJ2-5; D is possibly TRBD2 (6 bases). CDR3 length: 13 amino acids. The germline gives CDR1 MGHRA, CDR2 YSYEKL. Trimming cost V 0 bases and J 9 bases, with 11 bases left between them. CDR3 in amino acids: CASSQEVPGAQYF. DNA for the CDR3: TGCGCCAGCAGCCAAGAGGTCCCGGGGGCCCAGTACTTC.

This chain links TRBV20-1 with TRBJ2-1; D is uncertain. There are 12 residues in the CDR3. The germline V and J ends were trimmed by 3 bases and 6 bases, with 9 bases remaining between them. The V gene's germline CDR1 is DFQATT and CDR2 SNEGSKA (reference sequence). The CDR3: CSARPKRNEQFF. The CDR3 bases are TGCAGTGCTAGGCCCAAACGCAATGAGCAGTTCTTC.

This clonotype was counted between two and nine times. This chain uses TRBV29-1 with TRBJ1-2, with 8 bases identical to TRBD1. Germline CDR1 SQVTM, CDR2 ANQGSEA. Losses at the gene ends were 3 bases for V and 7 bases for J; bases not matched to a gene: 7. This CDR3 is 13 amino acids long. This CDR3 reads CSVDPRGHGGYTF. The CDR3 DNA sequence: TGCAGCGTTGATCCCAGGGGGCACGGTGGCTACACCTTC.

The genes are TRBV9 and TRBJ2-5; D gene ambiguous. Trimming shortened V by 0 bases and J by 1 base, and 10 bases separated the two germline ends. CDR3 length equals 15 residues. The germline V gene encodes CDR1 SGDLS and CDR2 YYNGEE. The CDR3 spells CASSVVIPVQETQYF. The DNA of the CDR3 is TGTGCCAGCAGCGTAGTAATACCCGTCCAAGAGACCCAGTACTTC.

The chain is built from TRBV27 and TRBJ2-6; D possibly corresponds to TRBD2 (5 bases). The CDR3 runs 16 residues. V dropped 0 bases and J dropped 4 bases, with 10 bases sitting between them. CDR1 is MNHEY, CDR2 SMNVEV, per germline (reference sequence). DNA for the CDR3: TGTGCCAGCAGTTTATCCGGGGATAAGGGGGCCAACGTCCTGACTTTC. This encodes CASSLSGDKGANVLTF.

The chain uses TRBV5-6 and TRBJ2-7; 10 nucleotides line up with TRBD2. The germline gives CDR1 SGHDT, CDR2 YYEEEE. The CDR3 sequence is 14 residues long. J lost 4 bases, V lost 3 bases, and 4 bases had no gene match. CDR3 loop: CASSSSGSRYEQYF. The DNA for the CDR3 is TGTGCCAGCAGCTCTAGCGGGAGCCGATACGAGCAGTACTTC.

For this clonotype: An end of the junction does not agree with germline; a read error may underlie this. The CDR3 DNA reads TGTGCCAGCGGTTTTGTGGGACTAGCAACCTACAATGAGCAGTTCTTC. This sequence encodes CASGFVGLATYNEQFF. J is TRBJ2-1 and V is TRBV27; the match to TRBD2 covers 9 bases. The CDR3 totals 16 residues. The V gene's germline CDR1 is MNHEY and CDR2 SMNVEV (reference sequence).

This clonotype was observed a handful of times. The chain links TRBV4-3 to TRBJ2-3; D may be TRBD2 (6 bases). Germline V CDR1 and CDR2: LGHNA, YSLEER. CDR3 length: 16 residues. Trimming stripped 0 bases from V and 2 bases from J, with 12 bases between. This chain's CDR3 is CASSQDPAGTTDTQYF. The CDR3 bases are TGCGCCAGCAGCCAAGATCCGGCGGGGACCACAGATACGCAGTATTTT.

Here the CDR3 reads CASSYSPGTYEQYF. DNA for the CDR3: TGTGCCAGCAGTTACTCTCCGGGGACCTACGAGCAGTACTTC. The rearrangement links TRBV6-5 to TRBJ2-7, with TRBD2 as a possible D gene (5 bases). Trimming took off 0 bases at V and 2 bases at J, with 8 bases between the two ends. Germline assignment: CDR1 MNHEY and CDR2 SVGAGI. The CDR3 spans 14 residues.

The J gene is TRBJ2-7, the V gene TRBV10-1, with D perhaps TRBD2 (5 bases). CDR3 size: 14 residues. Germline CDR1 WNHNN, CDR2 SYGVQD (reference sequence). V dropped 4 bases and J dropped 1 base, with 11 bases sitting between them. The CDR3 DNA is TGCGCCAGCAGTGGAGGACTGAATTCCTACGAGCAGTACTTC. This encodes CASSGGLNSYEQYF.

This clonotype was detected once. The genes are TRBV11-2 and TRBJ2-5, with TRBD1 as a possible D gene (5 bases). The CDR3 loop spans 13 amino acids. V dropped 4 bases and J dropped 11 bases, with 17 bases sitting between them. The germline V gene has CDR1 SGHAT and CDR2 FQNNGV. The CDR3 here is CASSSTVYNEQYF. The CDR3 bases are TGTGCCAGCAGCTCGACAGTCTACAATGAGCAGTACTTC.

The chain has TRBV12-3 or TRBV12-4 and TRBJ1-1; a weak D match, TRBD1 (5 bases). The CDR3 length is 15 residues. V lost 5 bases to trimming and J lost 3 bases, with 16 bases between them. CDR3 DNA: TGTGCCAGCAGTCCCGGACTTTGGGGGGACACTGAAGCTTTCTTT. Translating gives CASSPGLWGDTEAFF.